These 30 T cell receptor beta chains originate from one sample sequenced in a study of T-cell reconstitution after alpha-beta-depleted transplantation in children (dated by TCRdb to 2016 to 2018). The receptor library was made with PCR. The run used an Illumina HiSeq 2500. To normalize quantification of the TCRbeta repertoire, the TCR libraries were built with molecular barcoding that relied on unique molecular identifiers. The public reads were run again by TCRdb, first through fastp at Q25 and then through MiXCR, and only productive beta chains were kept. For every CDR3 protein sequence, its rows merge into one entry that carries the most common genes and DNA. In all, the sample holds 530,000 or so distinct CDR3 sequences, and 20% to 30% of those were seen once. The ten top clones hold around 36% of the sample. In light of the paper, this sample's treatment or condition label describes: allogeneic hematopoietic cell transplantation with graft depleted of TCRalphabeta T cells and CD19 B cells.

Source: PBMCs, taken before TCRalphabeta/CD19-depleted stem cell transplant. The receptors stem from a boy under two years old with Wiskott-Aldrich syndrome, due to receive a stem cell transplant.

The CDR3 bases are TGCGCCAGCAGCGGAAACGGACTGAGCTACAATGAGCAGTTCTTC. It is translated as CASSGNGLSYNEQFF. V gene TRBV5-1 combines with J gene TRBJ2-1; tentatively, D is TRBD2 (5 bases). The CDR3 extends over 15 amino acids. With 4 bases removed from V and 3 bases from J, the gap between germline ends came to 14 bases. The V gene's germline CDR1 is SGHRS and CDR2 YFSETQ.

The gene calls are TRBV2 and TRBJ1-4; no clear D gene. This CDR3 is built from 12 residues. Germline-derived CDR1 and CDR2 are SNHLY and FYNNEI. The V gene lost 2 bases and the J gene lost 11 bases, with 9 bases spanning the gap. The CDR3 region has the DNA TGTGCCAGCAGTGAAAGGGTAAAGAAACTGTTTTTT. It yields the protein CASSERVKKLFF. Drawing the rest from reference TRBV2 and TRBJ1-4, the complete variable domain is EPEVTQTPSHQVTQMGQEVILRCVPISNHLYFYWYRQILGQKVEFLVSFYNNEISEKSEIFDDQFSVERPDGSNFTLKIRSTKLEDSAMYFCASSERVKKLFFGSGTQLSVL.

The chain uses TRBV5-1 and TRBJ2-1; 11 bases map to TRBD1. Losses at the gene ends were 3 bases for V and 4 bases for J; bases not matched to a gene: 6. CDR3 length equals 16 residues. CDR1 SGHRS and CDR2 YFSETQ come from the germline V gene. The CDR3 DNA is TGCGCCAGCAGCTCGCCGGGACAGGGGGGGTACAATGAGCAGTTCTTC. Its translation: CASSSPGQGGYNEQFF. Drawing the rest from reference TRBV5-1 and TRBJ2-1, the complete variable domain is KAGVTQTPRYLIKTRGQQVTLSCSPISGHRSVSWYQQTPGQGLQFLFEYFSETQRNKGNFPGRFSGRQFSNSRSEMNVSTLELGDSALYLCASSSPGQGGYNEQFFGPGTRLTVL.

The CDR3 coding sequence is TGTGCCAGCAGCCAAGCAGGGCTAGTCGTGGGCGAGCAGTACTTC. Amino acids: CASSQAGLVVGEQYF. The chain has TRBV3-1 and TRBJ2-7, with D perhaps matching TRBD1 (5 bases). Germline V gene lookup returns CDR1 LGHDT and CDR2 YNNKEL (reference sequence). This CDR3 has 15 residues. Trimming took 1 base from V and 6 from J, leaving 16 bases between them.

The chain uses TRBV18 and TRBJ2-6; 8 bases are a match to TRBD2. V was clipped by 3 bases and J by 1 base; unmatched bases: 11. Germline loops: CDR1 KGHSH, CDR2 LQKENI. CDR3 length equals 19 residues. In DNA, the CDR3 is TGTGCCAGCTCACCCCGGATAGCGGGAATAGGTTCTGGGGCCAACGTCCTGACTTTC. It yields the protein CASSPRIAGIGSGANVLTF.

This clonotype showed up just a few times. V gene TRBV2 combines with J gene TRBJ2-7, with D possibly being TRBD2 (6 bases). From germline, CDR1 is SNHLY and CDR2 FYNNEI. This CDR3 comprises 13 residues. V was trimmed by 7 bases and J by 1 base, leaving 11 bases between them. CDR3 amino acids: CASKHRGSYEQYF. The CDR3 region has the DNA TGTGCCAGCAAACACCGGGGGTCCTACGAGCAGTACTTC.

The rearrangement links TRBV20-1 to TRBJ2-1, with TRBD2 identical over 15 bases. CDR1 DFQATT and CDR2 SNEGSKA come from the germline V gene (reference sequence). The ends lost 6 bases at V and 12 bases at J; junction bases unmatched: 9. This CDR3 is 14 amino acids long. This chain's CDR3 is CSALSGLAGGTQFF. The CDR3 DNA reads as TGCAGTGCACTGAGCGGACTAGCGGGAGGGACGCAGTTCTTC.

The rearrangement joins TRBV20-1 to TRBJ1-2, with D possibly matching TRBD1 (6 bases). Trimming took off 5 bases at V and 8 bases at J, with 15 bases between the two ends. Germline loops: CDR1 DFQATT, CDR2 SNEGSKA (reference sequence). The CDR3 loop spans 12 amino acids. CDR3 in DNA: TGCAGTGCTGTGCGGGGGGCAGGGGGCTACACCTTC. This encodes CSAVRGAGGYTF.

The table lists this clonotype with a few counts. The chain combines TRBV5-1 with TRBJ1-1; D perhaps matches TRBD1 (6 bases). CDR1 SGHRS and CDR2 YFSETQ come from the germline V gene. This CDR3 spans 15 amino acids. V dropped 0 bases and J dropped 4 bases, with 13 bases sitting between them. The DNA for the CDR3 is TGCGCCAGCAGCTTGGAACAGGGAGGAGGCACTGAAGCTTTCTTT. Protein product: CASSLEQGGGTEAFF.

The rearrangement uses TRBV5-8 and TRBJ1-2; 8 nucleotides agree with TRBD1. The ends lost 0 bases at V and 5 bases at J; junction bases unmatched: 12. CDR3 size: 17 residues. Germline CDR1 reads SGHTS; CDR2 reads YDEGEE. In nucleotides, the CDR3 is TGTGCCAGCAGCTTGGGTTCGTTGCAGGGGGCCCGGTATGGCTACACCTTC. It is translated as CASSLGSLQGARYGYTF.

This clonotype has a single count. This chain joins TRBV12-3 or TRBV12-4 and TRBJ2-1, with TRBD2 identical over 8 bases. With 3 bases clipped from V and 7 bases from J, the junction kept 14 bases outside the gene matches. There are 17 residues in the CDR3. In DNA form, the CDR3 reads TGTGCCAGCAGTTTTAGTTGGGCAGCGGGAGTGTCAAATGAGCAGTTCTTC. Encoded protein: CASSFSWAAGVSNEQFF.

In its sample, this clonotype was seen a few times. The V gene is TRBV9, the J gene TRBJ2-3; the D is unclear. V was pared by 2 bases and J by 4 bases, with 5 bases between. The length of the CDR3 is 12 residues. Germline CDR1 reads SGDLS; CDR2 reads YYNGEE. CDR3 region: CASSVNADTQYF. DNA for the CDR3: TGTGCCAGCAGCGTCAATGCAGATACGCAGTATTTT.

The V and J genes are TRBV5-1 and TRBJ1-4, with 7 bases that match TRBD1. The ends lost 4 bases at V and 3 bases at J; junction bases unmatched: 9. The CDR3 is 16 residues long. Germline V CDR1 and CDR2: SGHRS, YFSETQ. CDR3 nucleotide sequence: TGCGCCAGCAGCATCCCTACAGGGGAGTCTAATGAAAAACTGTTTTTT. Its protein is CASSIPTGESNEKLFF. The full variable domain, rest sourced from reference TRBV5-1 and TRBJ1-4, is KAGVTQTPRYLIKTRGQQVTLSCSPISGHRSVSWYQQTPGQGLQFLFEYFSETQRNKGNFPGRFSGRQFSNSRSEMNVSTLELGDSALYLCASSIPTGESNEKLFFGSGTQLSVL.

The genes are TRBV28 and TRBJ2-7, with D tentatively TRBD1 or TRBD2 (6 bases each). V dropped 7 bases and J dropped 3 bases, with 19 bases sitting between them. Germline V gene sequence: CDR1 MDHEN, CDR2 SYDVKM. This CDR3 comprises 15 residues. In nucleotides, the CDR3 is TGTGCCAGCAAGTCCGTGGCGGGACACGACTACGAGCAGTACTTC. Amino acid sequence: CASKSVAGHDYEQYF. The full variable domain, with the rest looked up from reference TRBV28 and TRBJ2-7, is DVKVTQSSRYLVKRTGEKVFLECVQDMDHENMFWYRQDPGLGLRLIYFSYDVKMKEKGDIPEGYSVSREKKERFSLILESASTNQTSMYLCASKSVAGHDYEQYFGPGTRLTVT.

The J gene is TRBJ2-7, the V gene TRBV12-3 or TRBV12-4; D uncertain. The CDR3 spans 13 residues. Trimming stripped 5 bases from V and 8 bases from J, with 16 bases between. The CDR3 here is CASSGVGRGQQYF. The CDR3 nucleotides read TGTGCCAGCAGTGGCGTCGGTCGTGGGCAGCAGTACTTC.

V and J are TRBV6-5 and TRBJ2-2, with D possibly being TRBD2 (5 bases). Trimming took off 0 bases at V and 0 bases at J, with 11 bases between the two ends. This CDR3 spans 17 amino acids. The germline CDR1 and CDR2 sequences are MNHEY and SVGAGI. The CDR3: CASSYSVASTNTGELFF. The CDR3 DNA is TGTGCCAGCAGTTACTCGGTAGCGAGTACGAACACCGGGGAGCTGTTTTTT.

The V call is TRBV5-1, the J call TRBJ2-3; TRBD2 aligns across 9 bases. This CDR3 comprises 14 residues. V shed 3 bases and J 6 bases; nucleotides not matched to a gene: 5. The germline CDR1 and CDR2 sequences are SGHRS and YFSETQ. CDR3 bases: TGCGCCAGCAGCTCGTTAGCGGGAGAGGATACGCAGTATTTT. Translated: CASSSLAGEDTQYF.

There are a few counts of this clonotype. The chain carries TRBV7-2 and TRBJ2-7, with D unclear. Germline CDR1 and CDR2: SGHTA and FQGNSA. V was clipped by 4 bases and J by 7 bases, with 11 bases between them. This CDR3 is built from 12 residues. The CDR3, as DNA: TGTGCCAGCAGCTCTACCTCGCGAGAGCAGTACTTC. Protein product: CASSSTSREQYF.

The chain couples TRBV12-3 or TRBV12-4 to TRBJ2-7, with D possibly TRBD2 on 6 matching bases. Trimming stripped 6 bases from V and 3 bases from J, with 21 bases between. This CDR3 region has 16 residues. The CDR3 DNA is TGTGCCAGCAGGGTGGTAGGGAAGCGGGCAGACTACGAGCAGTACTTC. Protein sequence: CASRVVGKRADYEQYF.

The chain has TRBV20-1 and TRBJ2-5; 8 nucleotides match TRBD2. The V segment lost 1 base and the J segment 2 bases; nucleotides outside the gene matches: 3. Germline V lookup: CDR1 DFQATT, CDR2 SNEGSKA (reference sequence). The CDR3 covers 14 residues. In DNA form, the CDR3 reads TGCAGTGCTAGAGTGGCGGGAGGACAAGAGACCCAGTACTTC. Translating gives CSARVAGGQETQYF.

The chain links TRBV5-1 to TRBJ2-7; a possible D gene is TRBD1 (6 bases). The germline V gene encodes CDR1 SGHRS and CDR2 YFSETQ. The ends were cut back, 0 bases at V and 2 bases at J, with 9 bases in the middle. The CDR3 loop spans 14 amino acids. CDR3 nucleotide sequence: TGCGCCAGCAGCTTGGATCAGGGGACCTACGAGCAGTACTTC. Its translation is CASSLDQGTYEQYF.

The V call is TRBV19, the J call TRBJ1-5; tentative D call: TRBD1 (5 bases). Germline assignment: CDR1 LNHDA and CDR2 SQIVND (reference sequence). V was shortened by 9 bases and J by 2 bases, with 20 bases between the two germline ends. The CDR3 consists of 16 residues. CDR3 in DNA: TGTGCCAGCCTGGGGGGGGTCTCAAAAGGCAATCAGCCCCAGCATTTT. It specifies CASLGGVSKGNQPQHF.

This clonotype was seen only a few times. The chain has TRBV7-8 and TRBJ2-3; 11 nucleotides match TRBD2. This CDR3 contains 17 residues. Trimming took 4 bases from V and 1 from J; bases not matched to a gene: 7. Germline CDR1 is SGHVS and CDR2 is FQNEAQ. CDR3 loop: CASSSWGTSGRTDTQYF. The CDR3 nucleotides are TGTGCCAGCAGCTCTTGGGGGACTAGCGGCCGCACAGATACGCAGTATTTT.

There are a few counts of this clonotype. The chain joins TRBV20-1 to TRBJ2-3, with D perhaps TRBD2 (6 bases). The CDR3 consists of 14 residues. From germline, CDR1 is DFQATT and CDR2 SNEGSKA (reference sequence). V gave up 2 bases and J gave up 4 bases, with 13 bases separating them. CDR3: CSARIAASADTQYF. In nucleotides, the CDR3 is TGCAGTGCTAGAATAGCGGCCTCCGCAGATACGCAGTATTTT.

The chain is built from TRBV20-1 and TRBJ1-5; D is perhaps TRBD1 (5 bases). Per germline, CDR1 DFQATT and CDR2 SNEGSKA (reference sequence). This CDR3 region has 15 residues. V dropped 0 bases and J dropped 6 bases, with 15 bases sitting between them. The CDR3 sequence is CSARDGAAAGQPQHF. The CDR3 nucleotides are TGCAGTGCTAGAGATGGGGCGGCAGCGGGTCAGCCCCAGCATTTT.

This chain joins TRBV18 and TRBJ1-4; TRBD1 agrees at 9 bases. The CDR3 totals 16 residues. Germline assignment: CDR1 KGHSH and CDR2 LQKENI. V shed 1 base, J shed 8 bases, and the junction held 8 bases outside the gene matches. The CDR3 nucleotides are TGTGCCAGCTCACCACGAGTGACCACAGGGGGCGAAAAACTGTTTTTT. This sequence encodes CASSPRVTTGGEKLFF.

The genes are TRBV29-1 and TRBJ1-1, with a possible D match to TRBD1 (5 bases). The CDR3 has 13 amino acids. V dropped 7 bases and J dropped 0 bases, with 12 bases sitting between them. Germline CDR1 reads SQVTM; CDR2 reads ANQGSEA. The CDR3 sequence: CSAGTVMNTEAFF. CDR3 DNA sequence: TGCAGCGCCGGGACCGTCATGAACACTGAAGCTTTCTTT.

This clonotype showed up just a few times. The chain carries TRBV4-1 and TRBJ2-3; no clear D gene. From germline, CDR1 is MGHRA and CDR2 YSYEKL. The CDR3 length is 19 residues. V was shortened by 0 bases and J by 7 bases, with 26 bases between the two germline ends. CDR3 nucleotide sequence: TGCGCCAGCAGCCAAGATGGGGTGATCGGCGCCGAGTATGATAATACGCAGTATTTT. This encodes CASSQDGVIGAEYDNTQYF.

DNA for the CDR3: TGCAGCGTTTTGGGACAGGGGTTCGGCTACACCTTC. Its protein is CSVLGQGFGYTF. The gene calls are TRBV29-1 and TRBJ1-2; 10 bases fit TRBD1. This CDR3 region has 12 residues. In germline, CDR1 is SQVTM, CDR2 ANQGSEA. V shed 5 bases and J 8 bases; nucleotides not matched to a gene: 5.

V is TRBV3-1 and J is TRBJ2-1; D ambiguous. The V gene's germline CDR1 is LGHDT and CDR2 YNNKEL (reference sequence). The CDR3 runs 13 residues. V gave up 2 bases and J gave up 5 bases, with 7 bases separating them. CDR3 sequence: CASSQLPNNEQFF. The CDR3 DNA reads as TGTGCCAGCAGCCAACTCCCCAACAATGAGCAGTTCTTC.